This TCR beta chain was identified during a study of blood T cell repertoires in COVID-19. In the study overall: Whether acute or convalescent, the COVID-19 samples came from the United States, Italy and Spain. Sources were T cells, B-cell-depleted T cells, or PBMCs; the material itself was cDNA or gDNA.

The germline V gene has CDR1 SNHLY and CDR2 FYNNEI. V gave up 5 bases and J gave up 1 base; unmatched junction bases: 11. CDR3 size: 18 residues. TCRdb's table, derived via immunoSEQ multiplex PCR, lists solely in-frame clones and lacks some. The sample gives 300,000 to 450,000 clones, around nine tenths of which show up once; 3% is in the top ten. The J gene is TRBJ1-1, the V gene TRBV2, with 12 bases fitting TRBD1. What was sequenced was peripheral blood. This TCR derives from a human donor in a cohort sampled during active COVID-19. CDR3: CASSLTTGTGGRNTEAFF. The CDR3 DNA reads as TGTGCCAGCAGTTTAACTACCGGGACAGGGGGCCGGAACACTGAAGCTTTCTTT. Full variable domain (rest looked up from reference TRBV2 and TRBJ1-1): EPEVTQTPSHQVTQMGQEVILRCVPISNHLYFYWYRQILGQKVEFLVSFYNNEISEKSEIFDDQFSVERPDGSNFTLKIRSTKLEDSAMYFCASSLTTGTGGRNTEAFFGQGTRLTVV.